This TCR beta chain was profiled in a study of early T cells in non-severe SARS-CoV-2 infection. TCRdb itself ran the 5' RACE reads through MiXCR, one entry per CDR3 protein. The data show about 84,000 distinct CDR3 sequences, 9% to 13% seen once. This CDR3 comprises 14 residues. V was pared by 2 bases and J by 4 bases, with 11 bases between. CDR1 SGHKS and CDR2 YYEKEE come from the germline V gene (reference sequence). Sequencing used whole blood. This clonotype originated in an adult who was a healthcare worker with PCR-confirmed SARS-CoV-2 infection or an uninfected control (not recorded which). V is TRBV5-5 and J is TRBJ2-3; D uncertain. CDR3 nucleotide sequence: TGTGCCAGCAGCTTCGGCAGAGCCTCAGATACGCAGTATTTT. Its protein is CASSFGRASDTQYF.